This record concerns one TCR beta chain sequence. Trimming at V came to 3 bases and at J to 10 bases, leaving 3 bases not matched to a gene. CDR1 is SGHVS and CDR2 is FQNEAQ in the germline V gene. This CDR3 region has 14 residues. Some clones are missing from TCRdb's copy, which holds only in-frame ones; the method was immunoSEQ multiplex PCR. The table shows around 150,000 clones, with just under 85% occurring only once. The data derive from a study of blood T cell repertoires in COVID-19. The sequenced sample consisted of peripheral blood. This chain joins TRBV7-8 and TRBJ1-6; 10 bases map to TRBD1. The source of this sequence is a woman older than 75 with acute or convalescent COVID-19. CDR3 sequence: CASSFGQGVSPLHF. As DNA, the CDR3 is TGTGCCAGCAGCTTCGGACAGGGGGTATCACCCCTCCACTTT.